The clone carrying this TCR beta chain was observed a handful of times. Its matching antigen is unknown. This specimen belongs to a study of T cells in localized non-small cell lung cancer. Here immunoSEQ multiplex PCR was the method, and the copy in TCRdb shows in-frame clones only, minus some. The profile shows approximately 1,500 clones, about 20% of them singletons. Adjacent lung lacking atypia came from at least 2 cm beyond the tumor margin. General study results and limits: Adjacent lung had a median about 55 of the 100 largest tumor clones. The highest T cell clonality was in uninvolved adjacent lung, above tumor. Since sequencing was restricted to only one region of the tumor, intratumor heterogeneity remains a possibility.

Between the trimmed V and J ends, which lost 2 bases and 5 bases, there was a span of 10 bases. The CDR3 runs 14 residues. CDR1 MDHEN and CDR2 SYDVKM come from the germline V gene. The receptor was derived from a male donor aged 60 or over with stage III squamous cell lung carcinoma. The chain recombines TRBV28 with TRBJ2-1; the D is unclear. The sample consisted of normal lung tissue next to the tumor, taken before any cancer treatment. DNA for the CDR3: TGTGCCAGCAGTTTAGAGCAGGCAAACAATGAGCAGTTCTTC. Residues: CASSLEQANNEQFF.